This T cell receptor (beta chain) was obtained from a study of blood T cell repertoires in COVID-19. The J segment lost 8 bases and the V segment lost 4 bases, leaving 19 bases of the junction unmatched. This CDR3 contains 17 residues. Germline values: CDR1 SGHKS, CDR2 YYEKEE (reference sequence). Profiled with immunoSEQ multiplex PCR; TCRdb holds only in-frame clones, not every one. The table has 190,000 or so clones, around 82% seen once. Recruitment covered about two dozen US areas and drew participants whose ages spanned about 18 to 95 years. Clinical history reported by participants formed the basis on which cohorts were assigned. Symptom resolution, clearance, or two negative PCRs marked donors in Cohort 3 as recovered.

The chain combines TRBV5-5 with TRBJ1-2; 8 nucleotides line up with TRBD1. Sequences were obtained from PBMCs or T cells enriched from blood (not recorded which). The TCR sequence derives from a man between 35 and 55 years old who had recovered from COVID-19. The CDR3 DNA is TGTGCCAGCAGCCTTGGCGGGACAGGCCGGAGTAAAGGCGGCTACACCTTC. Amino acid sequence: CASSLGGTGRSKGGYTF.